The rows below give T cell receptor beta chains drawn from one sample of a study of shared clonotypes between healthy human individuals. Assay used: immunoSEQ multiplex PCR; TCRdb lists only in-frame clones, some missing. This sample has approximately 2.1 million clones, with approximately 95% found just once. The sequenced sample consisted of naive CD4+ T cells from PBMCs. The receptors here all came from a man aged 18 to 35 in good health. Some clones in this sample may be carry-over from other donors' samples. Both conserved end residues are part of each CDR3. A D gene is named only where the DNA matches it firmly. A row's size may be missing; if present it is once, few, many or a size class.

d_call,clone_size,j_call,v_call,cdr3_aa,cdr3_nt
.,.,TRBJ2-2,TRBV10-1,CASSAANTGELFF,TGCGCCAGCAGTGCGGCCAACACCGGGGAGCTGTTTTTT
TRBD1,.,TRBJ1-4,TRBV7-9,CASSLGRGGEVNEKLFF,TGTGCCAGCAGCTTAGGTAGAGGGGGCGAGGTGAACGAAAAACTGTTTTTT
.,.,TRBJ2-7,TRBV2,CASRPGDSRVQYF,TGTGCCAGCAGGCCAGGGGACTCGCGGGTGCAGTACTTC
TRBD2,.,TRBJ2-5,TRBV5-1,CASSLLASTQETQYF,TGCGCCAGCAGCTTACTAGCGAGCACCCAAGAGACCCAGTACTTC
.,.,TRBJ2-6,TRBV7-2,CASSSRTRPSGANVLTF,TGTGCCAGCAGCTCCAGGACAAGACCGTCTGGGGCCAACGTCCTGACTTTC
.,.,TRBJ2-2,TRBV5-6,CASSFAIGAANTGELFF,TGTGCCAGCAGCTTTGCCATAGGGGCGGCGAACACCGGGGAGCTGTTTTTT
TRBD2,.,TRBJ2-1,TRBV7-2,CASSPGLAATYNEQFF,TGTGCCAGCAGCCCGGGACTAGCGGCGACCTACAATGAGCAGTTCTTC
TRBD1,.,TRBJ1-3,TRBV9,CASSRDRGRGNTIYF,TGTGCCAGCAGCCGGGACAGGGGGCGTGGAAACACCATATATTTT
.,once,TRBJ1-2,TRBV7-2,CASSPYFRHEGYTF,TGTGCCAGCAGCCCCTATTTCCGACATGAGGGCTACACCTTC
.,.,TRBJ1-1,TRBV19,CASSIAAGPNTEAFF,TGTGCCAGTAGTATAGCGGCAGGGCCGAACACTGAAGCTTTCTTT
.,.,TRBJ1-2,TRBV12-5,CASGFGPRGNEF,TGTGCTAGTGGTTTTGGCCCCCGGGGGAACGAATTC
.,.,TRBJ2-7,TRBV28,CASSLGRAGSYEQYF,TGTGCCAGCAGTTTAGGCAGGGCGGGCTCCTACGAGCAGTACTTC
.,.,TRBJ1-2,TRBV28,CASSLPGTRWGYTF,TGTGCCAGCAGTTTACCCGGGACACGATGGGGCTACACCTTC
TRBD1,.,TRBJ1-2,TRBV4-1,CASSQTTPPGQGNYGYTF,TGCGCCAGCAGCCAAACGACTCCCCCGGGACAGGGGAACTATGGCTACACCTTC
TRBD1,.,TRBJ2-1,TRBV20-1,CSATDRAGQFF,TGCAGTGCGACGGACAGGGCGGGGCAGTTCTTC
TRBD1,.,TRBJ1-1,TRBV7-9,CASSSDRAFGAFF,TGTGCCAGCAGTAGTGACAGGGCCTTCGGAGCTTTCTTT
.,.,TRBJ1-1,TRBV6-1,CASRGDGNTEAFF,TGTGCCAGCAGGGGGGACGGGAACACTGAAGCTTTCTTT
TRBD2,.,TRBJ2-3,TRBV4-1,CASSRVAGGGDTQYF,TGCGCCAGCAGCCGAGTAGCGGGAGGAGGAGATACGCAGTATTTT
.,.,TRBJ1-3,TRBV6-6,CASRRIQTGNTIYF,TGTGCCAGCCGCAGAATCCAAACTGGAAACACCATATATTTT
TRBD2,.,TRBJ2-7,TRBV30,CAWSRGLAGSSYEQYF,TGTGCCTGGAGTCGGGGACTAGCGGGCAGCTCCTACGAGCAGTACTTC
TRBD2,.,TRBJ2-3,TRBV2,CASKYERGGVTDTQYF,TGTGCCAGCAAGTATGAGAGGGGAGGGGTGACAGATACGCAGTATTTT
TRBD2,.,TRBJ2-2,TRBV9,CASSVVPSGSAGELFF,TGTGCCAGCAGCGTAGTCCCTAGCGGGAGCGCCGGGGAGCTGTTTTTT
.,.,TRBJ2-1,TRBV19,CASRGYNEQFF,TGTGCCAGTAGGGGGTACAATGAGCAGTTCTTC
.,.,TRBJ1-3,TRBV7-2,CASSPRGGPGNTIYF,TGTGCCAGCAGCCCAAGGGGGGGACCTGGAAACACCATATATTTT
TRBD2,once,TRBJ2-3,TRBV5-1,CASSFTSGRGPDTQYF,TGCGCCAGCAGCTTCACTAGCGGGAGGGGTCCAGATACGCAGTATTTT
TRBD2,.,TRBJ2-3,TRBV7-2,CASSFRPLAGETDTQYF,TGTGCCAGCAGCTTCAGGCCTCTAGCGGGAGAAACAGATACGCAGTATTTT
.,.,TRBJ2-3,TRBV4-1,CASTLTGTDTQYF,TGCGCCAGCACCTTAACTGGGACAGATACGCAGTATTTT
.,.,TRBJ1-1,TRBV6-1,CASSESLGYTEAFF,TGTGCCAGCAGTGAATCTCTGGGGTACACTGAAGCTTTCTTT
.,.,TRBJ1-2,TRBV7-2,CASSLVRGRGYGYTF,TGTGCCAGCAGCTTAGTCAGGGGCCGAGGCTATGGCTACACCTTC
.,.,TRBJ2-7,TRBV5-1,CASSLEGAGGYEQYF,TGCGCCAGCAGCTTGGAAGGGGCAGGGGGGTACGAGCAGTACTTC
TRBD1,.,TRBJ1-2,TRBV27,CASSRPGTDFYGYTF,TGTGCCAGCAGTAGGCCCGGGACAGATTTTTATGGCTACACCTTC
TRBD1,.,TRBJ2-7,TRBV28,CASYPGGSSYEQYF,TGTGCCAGCTACCCAGGGGGCTCTTCCTACGAGCAGTACTTC
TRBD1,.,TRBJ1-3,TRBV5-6,CASGVDRGSGNTIYF,TGTGCCAGCGGGGTCGACAGGGGCTCTGGAAACACCATATATTTT
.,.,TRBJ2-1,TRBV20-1,CSAINNEQFF,TGCAGTGCTATCAACAATGAGCAGTTCTTC
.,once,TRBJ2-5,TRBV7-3,CASSPRGGPETQYF,TGTGCCAGCAGCCCCCGTGGGGGCCCAGAGACCCAGTACTTC